These 19 T cell receptor beta chains were all obtained from the same sample, sequenced in a study of prognosis after radiotherapy for stage I lung cancer. Multiplex PCR, run in two rounds, amplified TCR beta CDR3 from genomic DNA. First-round PCR amplification was performed with primers specific to each TRBV and TRBJ gene. Via MiXCR, TCRdb re-called the multiplex PCR reads, giving one row per CDR3 protein. This table has around 51,000 distinct CDR3 sequences, about 37% appearing once. The starting material was PBMCs, obtained before or after stereotactic body radiation therapy (not recorded which). Receptors originate from a donor at least 50 years old with non-small cell lung cancer.

The table lists this clonotype with many counts. The chain has TRBV4-1 and TRBJ2-2; no firm D call. The CDR3 has 13 amino acids. Trimming took 3 bases from V and 9 from J, leaving 11 bases between them. The germline V gene encodes CDR1 MGHRA and CDR2 YSYEKL. Here the CDR3 reads CASSQTALRELFF. CDR3 sequence (DNA): TGCGCCAGCAGCCAGACCGCCCTGCGGGAGCTGTTTTTT.

The chain joins TRBV5-4 to TRBJ2-5; 7 bases agree with TRBD1. This CDR3 region has 15 residues. From germline, CDR1 is SGHNT and CDR2 YYREEE (reference sequence). Trimming cost V 7 bases and J 5 bases; bases outside gene matches: 14. The CDR3 DNA follows: TGTGCCAGCGCCTCGACAGGGACACAGGGGGAGACCCAGTACTTC. As protein: CASASTGTQGETQYF. Looking up the rest from reference TRBV5-4 and TRBJ2-5 gives the full variable domain: ETGVTQSPTHLIKTRGQQVTLRCSSQSGHNTVSWYQQALGQGPQFIFQYYREEENGRGNFPPRFSGLQFPNYSSELNVNALELDDSALYLCASASTGTQGETQYFGPGTRLLVL.

This clonotype was counted many times. The chain's CDR3 is CASSPEYSSPEQFF. CDR3 nucleotides: TGTGCCAGCTCACCCGAATATAGCAGTCCTGAGCAGTTCTTC. V is TRBV18 and J is TRBJ2-1, with D unclear. Per germline, CDR1 KGHSH and CDR2 LQKENI. The CDR3 totals 14 residues. Between the trimmed V and J ends, which lost 3 bases and 9 bases, there was a span of 15 bases.

This clonotype was picked up many times. The gene calls are TRBV27 and TRBJ2-3; 8 nucleotides align to TRBD2. The V and J ends lost 6 bases and 0 bases, in that order; junction bases with no gene match: 8. Looked up from germline, CDR1 is MNHEY and CDR2 is SMNVEV (reference sequence). This CDR3 region has 16 residues. In DNA form, the CDR3 reads TGTGCCAGCAGAAAAATAGCGGGACTTAGCACAGATACGCAGTATTTT. It codes for CASRKIAGLSTDTQYF.

This clonotype was counted ten times or more. The rearrangement joins TRBV4-3 to TRBJ2-1, with 8 bases that match TRBD2. Germline trimming cut 8 bases from V and 6 bases from J; bases unmatched to any gene: 15. This CDR3 has 16 amino acids. Germline V gene sequence: CDR1 LGHNA, CDR2 YSLEER. The CDR3 is CASSHQLAGQSNEQFF. The CDR3 nucleotides are TGCGCCAGCTCTCACCAGCTAGCGGGCCAATCCAATGAGCAGTTCTTC.

This clonotype was observed many times. V and J are TRBV19 and TRBJ2-1, with D possibly matching TRBD1 (5 bases). The CDR3 is 14 amino acids. The germline V gene has CDR1 LNHDA and CDR2 SQIVND (reference sequence). The ends were cut back, 0 bases at V and 9 bases at J, with 12 bases in the middle. CDR3 loop: CASSIEKGLGEQFF. The CDR3, as DNA: TGTGCCAGTAGTATAGAGAAGGGGTTGGGTGAGCAGTTCTTC.

The chain has TRBV9 and TRBJ2-2; D unclear. CDR1 SGDLS and CDR2 YYNGEE come from the germline V gene. The CDR3 totals 16 residues. V shed 2 bases and J shed 1 base, with 12 bases lying between them. The CDR3 DNA follows: TGTGCCAGCAGCGTTGGGGTGGCCCGGAACACCGGGGAGCTGTTTTTT. Translation gives CASSVGVARNTGELFF.

This clonotype occurred many times. This chain joins TRBV7-9 and TRBJ2-7; the match to TRBD1 covers 8 bases. CDR3 length equals 15 residues. Unmatched junction bases numbered 9, after V lost 5 bases and J lost 3 bases. Germline V CDR1 and CDR2: SEHNR, FQNEAQ (reference sequence). This CDR3 is CASSQRTGLSYEQYF. CDR3 sequence (DNA): TGTGCCAGCAGCCAGCGGACAGGGCTTAGCTACGAGCAGTACTTC. The full variable domain, completed using reference TRBV7-9 and TRBJ2-7, is DTGVSQNPRHKITKRGQNVTFRCDPISEHNRLYWYRQTLGQGPEFLTYFQNEAQLEKSRLLSDRFSAERPKGSFSTLEIQRTEQGDSAMYLCASSQRTGLSYEQYFGPGTRLTVT.

This clonotype was detected ten times or more. The chain recombines TRBV12-3 or TRBV12-4 with TRBJ1-1, with TRBD1 matching over 12 bases. The CDR3 runs 16 residues. The V gene end was trimmed by 7 bases and the J gene end by 3 bases; junction bases not matched to a gene: 9. The CDR3 coding sequence is TGTGCCAGCAACCGTCGGGGACAGGGGGCGGACACTGAAGCTTTCTTT. Translation: CASNRRGQGADTEAFF.

The chain couples TRBV12-3 or TRBV12-4 to TRBJ2-3; TRBD2 matches at 14 bases. This CDR3 is 19 amino acids long. J gave up 5 bases and V 2 bases, and 12 bases lay outside the gene matches. CDR3 residues: CASSLTTSGRVVGEDTQYF. The CDR3 bases are TGTGCCAGCAGTTTAACGACTAGCGGGAGGGTCGTGGGGGAAGATACGCAGTATTTT.

At least ten counts were recorded for this clonotype. V gene TRBV2 combines with J gene TRBJ2-7; D may correspond to TRBD1 or TRBD2 (5 bases each). The CDR3 is 13 amino acids. CDR1 is SNHLY, CDR2 FYNNEI, per germline. Trimming left V 9 bases short and J 3 bases short, with 15 bases between. CDR3 DNA sequence: TGTGCCAGGGAGGCAGGGAGTCGCTACGAGCAGTACTTC. It specifies CAREAGSRYEQYF.

About this clonotype itself: One base away lies a much larger clone, so this may be a sequencing read error. V and J are TRBV6-1 and TRBJ2-1; D possibly corresponds to TRBD1 (5 bases). The CDR3 length is 13 residues. Germline CDR1 MNHNS, CDR2 SASEGT. The V end lost 8 bases, the J end lost 1 base, and 9 bases lay between the germline ends. The CDR3 nucleotides read TGTGCCAGCGGACATGGATCCTACAATGAGCAGTTCTTC. Amino acids: CASGHGSYNEQFF.

This clonotype showed up many times. The gene calls are TRBV28 and TRBJ2-7; perhaps TRBD1 as D (8 bases). CDR1 is MDHEN and CDR2 is SYDVKM in the germline V gene. V was pared by 6 bases and J by 5 bases, with 17 bases between. The CDR3 extends over 14 amino acids. The CDR3 spells CASRQGGILDEQYF. As DNA, the CDR3 is TGTGCCAGCAGACAGGGGGGGATTCTGGACGAGCAGTACTTC.

This clonotype was seen at least ten times. The rearrangement uses TRBV30 and TRBJ2-7; no firm D call. Between the trimmed V and J ends, which lost 2 bases and 4 bases, there was a span of 21 bases. This CDR3 is 16 amino acids long. Germline loops: CDR1 GTSNPN, CDR2 SVGIG (reference sequence). The DNA for the CDR3 is TGTGCCTGGAGTTCGTGGGTGTATTCTAGGAGTTACGAGCAGTACTTC. Translated: CAWSSWVYSRSYEQYF.

This clonotype was seen ten or more times. The V gene is TRBV7-3, the J gene TRBJ2-1, with unresolved D. V was shortened by 5 bases and J by 5 bases, with 10 bases between the two germline ends. The germline V gene has CDR1 SGHTA and CDR2 FQGTGA. The CDR3 is 13 amino acids. This chain's CDR3 is CASSPRRNNEQFF. The CDR3 DNA is TGTGCCAGCAGCCCCAGACGAAACAATGAGCAGTTCTTC.

About this clonotype itself: The CDR3 end shows no conserved phenylalanine or tryptophan, and so a read error is likely. The chain recombines TRBV15 with TRBJ2-1; a possible D gene is TRBD1 (6 bases). Germline CDR1 LNHNV, CDR2 YYDKDF (reference sequence). The CDR3 consists of 13 residues. CDR3 protein: CATSRGPSNEQFL. The DNA for the CDR3 is TGCGCCACCAGCAGGGGACCGAGCAATGAGCAGTTCCTC.

This chain links TRBV12-3 or TRBV12-4 with TRBJ2-1; 7 positions match TRBD2. The V segment lost 5 bases and the J segment 13 bases; nucleotides outside the gene matches: 17. CDR3 length: 15 amino acids. CDR3: CASSPGRRSYNYQFF. CDR3 DNA: TGTGCCAGCAGTCCCGGGAGGCGGAGCTACAATTATCAGTTCTTC.

Many counts were recorded for this clonotype. V gene TRBV2 combines with J gene TRBJ1-2; tentatively, D is TRBD1 (5 bases). This CDR3 has 12 amino acids. Germline CDR1 is SNHLY and CDR2 is FYNNEI. Trimming shortened V by 2 bases and J by 6 bases, and 7 bases separated the two germline ends. CDR3 in amino acids: CASSERGNGYTF. For the CDR3, the DNA is TGTGCCAGCAGTGAACGGGGGAATGGCTACACCTTC.

This clonotype was detected ten times or more. The chain carries TRBV12-3 or TRBV12-4 and TRBJ2-7; 10 bases align to TRBD2. This CDR3 contains 14 residues. V was pared by 10 bases and J by 6 bases, with 12 bases of the junction left unmatched. The CDR3 reads CATLPHLAGAEQYF. The CDR3 region has the DNA TGTGCCACCTTACCCCACCTAGCGGGAGCCGAGCAGTACTTC.